This TCR beta chain was profiled in a study of CD8+ T cells in alopecia areata. For the study at large: Oral tofacitinib (5 to 10 mg twice daily) was administered to treated patients.

The treatment is: oral pan-JAK inhibitor, 5-10 mg twice daily. Punch biopsies of lesional scalp, plus peripheral blood, were taken from alopecia areata patients. Sorting from PBMCs produced CD4+ and CD8+ T cells. Extraction and reverse transcription of RNA yielded cDNA as the sequencing template. This table comes from immunoSEQ multiplex PCR, and its TCRdb copy is limited to in-frame clones, with some not included. This table holds about 180,000 clones, 40% to 65% found once. The CDR3 contains 14 residues. CDR1 is SGHTA and CDR2 is FQGNSA in the germline V gene. Trimming at V came to 5 bases and at J to 4 bases, leaving 7 bases not matched to a gene.

The specimen comprised CD8+ T cells sorted from blood, sampled at approximately week 51, from a patient treated with tofacitinib. This clonotype was obtained from a human donor with alopecia areata. The V call is TRBV7-2, the J call TRBJ2-7, with TRBD1 matching over 8 bases. CDR3 nucleotides: TGTGCCAGCAGCGCACCCGGGACAGGTTACGAGCAGTACTTC. Translation gives CASSAPGTGYEQYF.